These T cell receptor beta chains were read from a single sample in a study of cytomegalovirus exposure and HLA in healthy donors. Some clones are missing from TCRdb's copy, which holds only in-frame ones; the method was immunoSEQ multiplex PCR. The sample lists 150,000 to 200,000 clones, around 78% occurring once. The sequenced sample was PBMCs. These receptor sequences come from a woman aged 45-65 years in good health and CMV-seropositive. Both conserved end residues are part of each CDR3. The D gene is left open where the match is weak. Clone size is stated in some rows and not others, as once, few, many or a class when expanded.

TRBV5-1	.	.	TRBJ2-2	CASSFDTVTGELFF	TGCGCCAGCAGCTTCGACACGGTCACCGGGGAGCTGTTTTTT
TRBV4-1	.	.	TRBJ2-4	CASSQDGDSIQYF	TGCGCCAGCAGCCAAGATGGTGACAGTATTCAGTACTTC
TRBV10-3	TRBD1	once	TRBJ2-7	CAISDGTGDYEQYF	TGTGCCATCAGTGATGGGACAGGGGACTACGAGCAGTACTTC
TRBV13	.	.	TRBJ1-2	CASSSRIFRGYTF	TGTGCCAGCAGCTCGCGCATCTTCCGGGGCTACACCTTC
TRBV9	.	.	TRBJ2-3	CASSVGLQAQYF	TGTGCCAGCAGCGTAGGGCTTCAGGCGCAGTATTTT
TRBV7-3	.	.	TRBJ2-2	CASSLLPQLNTGELFF	TGTGCCAGCAGCTTACTCCCACAGTTAAACACCGGGGAGCTGTTTTTT
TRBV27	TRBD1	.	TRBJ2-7	CASSPRTSSPGTGFWKQYF	TGTGCCAGCAGTCCCCGAACCTCCTCCCCCGGGACAGGGTTTTGGAAGCAGTACTTC
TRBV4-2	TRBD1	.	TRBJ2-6	CASSRDPTGAGANVLTF	TGTGCCAGCAGTCGAGACCCGACAGGGGCTGGGGCCAACGTCCTGACTTTC
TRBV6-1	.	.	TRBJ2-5	CASRKIRGEETQYF	TGTGCCAGCAGGAAAATCAGGGGGGAAGAGACCCAGTACTTC
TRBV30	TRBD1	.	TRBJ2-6	CAWMKRTGGSSGANVLTF	TGTGCCTGGATGAAAAGGACAGGGGGAAGCTCTGGGGCCAACGTCCTGACTTTC
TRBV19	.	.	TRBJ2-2	CASSPGQLNTGELFF	TGTGCCAGTAGTCCGGGACAACTGAACACCGGGGAGCTGTTTTTT
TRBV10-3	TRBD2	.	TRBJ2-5	CAISEIGTGGLGFQETQYF	TGTGCCATCAGTGAGATTGGCACGGGGGGGCTGGGCTTCCAAGAGACCCAGTACTTC
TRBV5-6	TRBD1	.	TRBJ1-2	CASSWGQGMGGYTF	TGTGCCAGCAGCTGGGGACAGGGGATGGGTGGCTACACCTTC
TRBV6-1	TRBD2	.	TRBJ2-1	CASSEGGGSFNEQFF	TGTGCCAGCAGTGAAGGGGGGGGTTCTTTCAATGAGCAGTTCTTC
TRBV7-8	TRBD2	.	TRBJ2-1	CASSLARLAGGLYNEQFF	TGTGCCAGCAGCTTAGCTCGACTAGCGGGGGGCCTATACAATGAGCAGTTCTTC
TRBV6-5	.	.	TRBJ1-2	CASGREPYGYTF	TGTGCCAGCGGAAGGGAGCCATATGGCTACACCTTC
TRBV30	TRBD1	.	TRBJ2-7	CAGQGTYEQYF	TGTGCGGGACAGGGGACCTACGAGCAGTACTTC
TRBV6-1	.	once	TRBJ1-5	CASSERVNQPQHF	TGTGCCAGCAGTGAAAGAGTAAATCAGCCCCAGCATTTT
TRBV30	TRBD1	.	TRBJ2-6	CAWGTGAPGANVLTF	TGTGCCTGGGGGACAGGGGCTCCTGGGGCCAACGTCCTGACTTTC
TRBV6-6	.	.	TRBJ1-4	CASSPRGKNEKLFF	TGTGCCAGCAGTCCCCGGGGGAAAAATGAAAAACTGTTTTTT
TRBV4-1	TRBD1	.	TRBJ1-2	CASSQEGRWRGQKDNYGYTF	TGCGCCAGCAGCCAAGAGGGGAGATGGCGGGGACAGAAAGATAACTATGGCTACACCTTC
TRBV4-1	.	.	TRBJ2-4	CASSQDIRQATKNIQYF	TGCGCCAGCAGCCAAGATATCCGACAGGCGACAAAAAACATTCAGTACTTC
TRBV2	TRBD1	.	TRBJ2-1	CASSGQDRGSEQFF	TGTGCCAGCAGTGGACAGGACAGGGGGAGTGAGCAGTTCTTC
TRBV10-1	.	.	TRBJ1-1	CASSDKTVGRTEAFF	TGCGCCAGCAGTGATAAGACAGTCGGTAGGACTGAAGCTTTCTTT
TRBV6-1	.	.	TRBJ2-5	CASSHQTRGQETQYF	TGTGCCAGCAGCCACCAGACTAGGGGACAAGAGACCCAGTACTTC
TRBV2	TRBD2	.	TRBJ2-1	CASSRLAGSDNEQFF	TGTGCCAGCAGTCGCCTAGCGGGGAGTGACAATGAGCAGTTCTTC
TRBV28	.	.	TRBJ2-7	CASSFGDRSYEQYF	TGTGCCAGCAGTTTTGGTGACAGAAGCTACGAGCAGTACTTC